Sequencing of this T cell receptor beta chain was carried out in a study of T cells in Graves' hyperthyroidism and ophthalmopathy. Per the germline V gene, CDR1 is SEHNR and CDR2 is FQNEAQ (reference sequence). CDR3 size: 16 residues. V trimming: 5 bases; J trimming: 8 bases; junction bases outside the gene matches: 8. This clonotype showed up many times. Antigen: not known. Amplified TCR beta CDR3 regions derived from RNA transcripts. An initial round of RT-PCR targeting the TCR CDR3 relied on the HTBI primer set. Each CDR3 protein is one row after TCRdb ran MiXCR on the multiplex PCR reads. Of over 400,000 distinct CDR3 sequences listed, roughly 15% are singletons. Findings and caveats of the study: Ophthalmopathy onset followed model prediction by a median about 6.5 months. The blood repertoire included most of the expanded thyroid clonotypes above 0.001.

This chain links TRBV7-9 with TRBJ2-1; 14 bases align to TRBD2. The sequencing sample was made of blood. This TCR was sampled from a man younger than 35 with Graves' ophthalmopathy. Here the CDR3 reads CASSRGTSGRGDEQFF. As DNA, the CDR3 is TGTGCCAGCAGCCGTGGGACTAGCGGGAGAGGTGATGAGCAGTTCTTC.